This T cell receptor (beta chain) was documented in a study of cytomegalovirus exposure and HLA in healthy donors. On the study more broadly: The platform used for the roughly 120 validation repertoires matched that of the roughly 700 first-cohort repertoires, a later analysis reported.

This CDR3 contains 15 residues. Trimming took 5 bases from V and 1 from J, leaving 14 bases between them. Germline CDR1 and CDR2: MNHEY and SVGAGI. Sequencing was performed with immunoSEQ multiplex PCR; in TCRdb, only in-frame clones are kept and a portion is missing. Of some 140,000 clones in the sample, just under 85% were seen once. This chain uses TRBV6-5 with TRBJ1-2, with unresolved D. This sequence originates from a woman aged 25-40 years in good health and CMV-seronegative. The sample was PBMCs. The CDR3 spells CASSPDRGLNYGYTF. The CDR3 DNA reads as TGTGCCAGCAGTCCCGACCGAGGTCTTAACTATGGCTACACCTTC.